A single sample is the source of the 17 T cell receptor beta chains below, sequenced in a study of beta chain features in type 1 diabetes. Study-level results: The study found moderately but significantly shorter TCRB CDR3s in all four CD4+ subsets of Type 1 diabetes patients.

No antigen has been identified for these receptors. Expressed TCRB transcripts were sequenced, since all the RNA that had been isolated was reverse transcribed. Sequencing used immunoSEQ multiplex PCR; TCRdb keeps in-frame clones, though not all of them. The data show around 100,000 clones, under 30% seen once. The sequencing input was central memory CD4+ T cells from blood. The receptors were sampled from a woman between 18 and 29 years old with type 1 diabetes.

This chain uses TRBV28 with TRBJ2-3; 13 nucleotides line up with TRBD2. The germline V gene has CDR1 MDHEN and CDR2 SYDVKM. CDR3 length: 14 residues. After removal of 4 bases from V and 6 bases from J, the junction contained 1 base not matched to a gene. The CDR3 protein is CASSSLAGGDTQYF. The CDR3 nucleotides are TGTGCCAGCAGTTCACTAGCGGGAGGGGATACGCAGTATTTT.

The chain links TRBV7-9 to TRBJ2-1; D may be TRBD2 (5 bases). The germline V and J ends were trimmed by 5 bases and 0 bases, with 14 bases remaining between them. CDR1 and CDR2 from the germline V gene are SEHNR and FQNEAQ (reference sequence). The CDR3 contains 16 residues. The CDR3 DNA reads as TGTGCCAGCAGCCGAACTCTAGCTACCTCCTACAATGAGCAGTTCTTC. Protein product: CASSRTLATSYNEQFF. Complete variable domain (other parts from reference TRBV7-9 and TRBJ2-1): DTGVSQNPRHKITKRGQNVTFRCDPISEHNRLYWYRQTLGQGPEFLTYFQNEAQLEKSRLLSDRFSAERPKGSFSTLEIQRTEQGDSAMYLCASSRTLATSYNEQFFGPGTRLTVL.

This clone showed up just a few times. This chain uses TRBV9 with TRBJ2-3; maybe TRBD2 (5 bases). CDR1 SGDLS and CDR2 YYNGEE come from the germline V gene. Trimming took off 4 bases at V and 0 bases at J, with 12 bases between the two ends. The CDR3 loop spans 15 amino acids. The CDR3 DNA follows: TGTGCCAGCAGCTTAAGCGGAGCTAGCACAGATACGCAGTATTTT. Its protein is CASSLSGASTDTQYF.

This clone came up a few times. V gene TRBV18 combines with J gene TRBJ2-1; possibly TRBD1 for D (6 bases). Trimming pared 2 bases from V and 9 bases from J, leaving 11 bases between. Germline V gives CDR1 KGHSH, CDR2 LQKENI. The CDR3 length is 13 residues. In DNA form, the CDR3 reads TGTGCCAGCTCACCAGGGTTGGACAGTGAGCAGTTCTTC. Encoded protein: CASSPGLDSEQFF.

This chain joins TRBV11-2 and TRBJ1-3; D not resolved. Germline assignment: CDR1 SGHAT and CDR2 FQNNGV. V was shortened by 5 bases and J by 4 bases, with 12 bases between the two germline ends. The CDR3 extends over 14 amino acids. Here the CDR3 DNA reads TGTGCCAGCAGCCCCGCGGCAGTGGGAAACACCATATATTTT. Protein sequence: CASSPAAVGNTIYF.

The sample holds a few counts of this clone. V usage is TRBV7-9 and J usage is TRBJ1-3; D is unresolved. CDR3 length: 12 amino acids. The ends were cut back, 3 bases at V and 8 bases at J, with 8 bases in the middle. Germline CDR1 and CDR2: SEHNR and FQNEAQ (reference sequence). The CDR3 bases are TGTGCCAGCAGCTTTTCCGGAGACACCATATATTTT. Translated: CASSFSGDTIYF.

This clone has at least ten counts. The rearrangement uses TRBV28 and TRBJ2-1; 7 bases match TRBD2. CDR1 MDHEN and CDR2 SYDVKM come from the germline V gene. V shed 6 bases, J shed 7 bases, and the junction held 12 bases outside the gene matches. The CDR3 loop spans 15 amino acids. The CDR3 coding sequence is TGTGCCAGCAGACTCCCCGGGGCGGGAGTGAATGAGCAGTTCTTC. Translating gives CASRLPGAGVNEQFF. The full variable domain, its missing parts supplied by reference TRBV28 and TRBJ2-1, is DVKVTQSSRYLVKRTGEKVFLECVQDMDHENMFWYRQDPGLGLRLIYFSYDVKMKEKGDIPEGYSVSREKKERFSLILESASTNQTSMYLCASRLPGAGVNEQFFGPGTRLTVL.

A few counts support this clone. The rearrangement uses TRBV10-3 and TRBJ1-1, with a possible D match to TRBD1 (6 bases). The CDR3 totals 14 residues. Trimming cost V 5 bases and J 1 base, with 11 bases left between them. Germline CDR1 is ENHRY and CDR2 is SYGVKD. For the CDR3, the DNA is TGTGCCATCAGTTCACCGGACAGGAACACTGAAGCTTTCTTT. Its protein product is CAISSPDRNTEAFF.

In its sample, this clone was seen a few times. The rearrangement links TRBV19 to TRBJ1-1; D possibly corresponds to TRBD1 (5 bases). Germline V gene lookup returns CDR1 LNHDA and CDR2 SQIVND (reference sequence). The length of the CDR3 is 13 residues. V lost 8 bases and J lost 1, with 11 bases in between. The CDR3 region has the DNA TGTGCCAGTGTGAACGGGGGGAACACTGAAGCTTTCTTT. As protein: CASVNGGNTEAFF.

The chain recombines TRBV7-9 with TRBJ2-5; D might be TRBD2 (6 bases). The V and J ends lost 2 bases and 5 bases respectively, with 9 bases between them. The germline gives CDR1 SEHNR, CDR2 FQNEAQ (reference sequence). The CDR3 is made up of 13 amino acids. The CDR3 DNA reads as TGTGCCAGCAGCTTAAGTGGGAGGGAGACCCAGTACTTC. Its protein product is CASSLSGRETQYF.

This clone was observed a few times. The chain joins TRBV4-2 to TRBJ1-2; D call uncertain. Germline loops: CDR1 LGHNA, CDR2 YNFKEQ. Between the trimmed V and J ends, which lost 6 bases and 5 bases, there was a span of 13 bases. The CDR3 consists of 13 residues. Here the CDR3 DNA reads TGTGCCAGCAGTAACCTACCCTCATATGGCTACACCTTC. It specifies CASSNLPSYGYTF.

This rearrangement joins TRBV18 to TRBJ2-3, with D unclear. The germline V and J ends were trimmed by 4 bases and 6 bases, with 14 bases remaining between them. Looked up from germline, CDR1 is KGHSH and CDR2 is LQKENI. This CDR3 region has 14 residues. CDR3: CASSRSNALDTQYF. DNA of the CDR3: TGTGCCAGCTCACGTAGCAATGCACTGGATACGCAGTATTTT.

The rearrangement joins TRBV5-1 to TRBJ1-1, with TRBD1 matching 8 bases. The germline V gene encodes CDR1 SGHRS and CDR2 YFSETQ. V shed 1 base and J 2 bases; nucleotides not matched to a gene: 4. This CDR3 has 15 residues. The CDR3, as DNA: TGCGCCAGCAGCTTGCAGGGGGCGTATAACACTGAAGCTTTCTTT. Residues: CASSLQGAYNTEAFF.

This clone was observed at least ten times. This rearrangement joins TRBV14 to TRBJ1-1, with a weak D call TRBD1 (6 bases). The V gene lost 8 bases and the J gene lost 9 bases, with 16 bases spanning the gap. CDR1 is SGHDN and CDR2 is FVKESK in the germline V gene. The CDR3 sequence is 12 residues long. The CDR3 DNA is TGTGCCAGCGGCACAGGGTCCCTCCAAGCTTTCTTT. Protein sequence: CASGTGSLQAFF.

This clone showed up just a few times. V and J are TRBV29-1 and TRBJ1-1, with D hard to call. With 2 bases removed from V and 7 bases from J, the gap between germline ends came to 8 bases. The CDR3 totals 11 residues. Germline assignment: CDR1 SQVTM and CDR2 ANQGSEA. The CDR3 here is CSVEPGIEAFF. CDR3 DNA: TGCAGCGTTGAACCGGGAATTGAAGCTTTCTTT.

The rearrangement joins TRBV28 to TRBJ1-5; D ambiguous. Germline V gives CDR1 MDHEN, CDR2 SYDVKM. There are 13 residues in the CDR3. V was cut by 3 bases and J by 4 bases, with 7 bases left in between. CDR3 residues: CASSLAVNQPQHF. CDR3 bases: TGTGCCAGCAGTTTGGCCGTTAATCAGCCCCAGCATTTT.

V gene TRBV18 combines with J gene TRBJ1-2; 7 bases match TRBD1. Germline loops: CDR1 KGHSH, CDR2 LQKENI. J lost 4 bases, V lost 2 bases, and 7 bases had no gene match. CDR3 length: 15 amino acids. The CDR3 DNA is TGTGCCAGCTCACCAGGCGCCAGGGGGATCTATGGCTACACCTTC. Protein product: CASSPGARGIYGYTF.